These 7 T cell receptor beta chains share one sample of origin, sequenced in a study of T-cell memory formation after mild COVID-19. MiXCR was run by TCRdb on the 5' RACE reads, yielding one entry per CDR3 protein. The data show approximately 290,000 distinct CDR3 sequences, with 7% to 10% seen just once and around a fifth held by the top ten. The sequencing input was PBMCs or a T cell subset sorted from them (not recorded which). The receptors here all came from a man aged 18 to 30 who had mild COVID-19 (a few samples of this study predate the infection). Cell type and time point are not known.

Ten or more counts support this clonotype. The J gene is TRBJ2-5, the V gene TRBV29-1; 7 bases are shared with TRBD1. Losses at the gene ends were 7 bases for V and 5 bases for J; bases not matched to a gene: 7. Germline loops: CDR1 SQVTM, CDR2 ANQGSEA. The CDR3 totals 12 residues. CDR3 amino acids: CSATDRVETQYF. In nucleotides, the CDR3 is TGCAGCGCTACCGACAGGGTGGAGACCCAGTACTTC.

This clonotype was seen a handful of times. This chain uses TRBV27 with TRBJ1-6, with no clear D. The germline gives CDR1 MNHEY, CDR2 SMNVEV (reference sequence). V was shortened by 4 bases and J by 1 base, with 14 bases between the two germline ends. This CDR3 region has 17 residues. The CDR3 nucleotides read TGTGCCAGCAGTTCTGGGGTTGGGATTTCCTATAATTCACCCCTCCACTTT. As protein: CASSSGVGISYNSPLHF.

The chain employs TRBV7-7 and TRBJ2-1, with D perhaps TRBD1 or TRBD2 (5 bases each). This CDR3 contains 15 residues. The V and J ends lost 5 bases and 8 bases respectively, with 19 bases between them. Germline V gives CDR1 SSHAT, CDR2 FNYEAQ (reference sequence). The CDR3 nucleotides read TGTGCCAGCAGCCCTAGGGACCGACTAAGCGATGAGCAGTTCTTC. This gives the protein CASSPRDRLSDEQFF.

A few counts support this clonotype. CDR3 DNA sequence: TGTGCCAGCAGCTTAGACATTGAGGTAGGAGACGGGAACATTCAGTACTTC. This gives the protein CASSLDIEVGDGNIQYF. The rearrangement links TRBV7-9 to TRBJ2-4; D is uncertain. The V gene lost 1 base and the J gene lost 7 bases, with 20 bases spanning the gap. Germline V gives CDR1 SEHNR, CDR2 FQNEAQ (reference sequence). This CDR3 spans 17 amino acids.

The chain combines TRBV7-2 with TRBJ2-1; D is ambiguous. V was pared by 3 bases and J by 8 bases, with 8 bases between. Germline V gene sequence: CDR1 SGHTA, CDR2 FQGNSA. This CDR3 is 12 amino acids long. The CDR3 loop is CASSFPTDEQFF. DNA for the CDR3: TGTGCCAGCAGCTTCCCGACCGATGAGCAGTTCTTC. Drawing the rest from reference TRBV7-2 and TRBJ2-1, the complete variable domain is GAGVSQSPSNKVTEKGKDVELRCDPISGHTALYWYRQSLGQGLEFLIYFQGNSAPDKSGLPSDRFSAERTGGSVSTLTIQRTQQEDSAVYLCASSFPTDEQFFGPGTRLTVL.

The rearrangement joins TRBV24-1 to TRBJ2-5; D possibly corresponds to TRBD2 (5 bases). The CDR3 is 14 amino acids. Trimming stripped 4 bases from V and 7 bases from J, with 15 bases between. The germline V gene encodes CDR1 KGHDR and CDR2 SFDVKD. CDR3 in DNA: TGTGCCACCAGTGAATCCGACGGGGTTGGGACCCAGTACTTC. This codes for CATSESDGVGTQYF.

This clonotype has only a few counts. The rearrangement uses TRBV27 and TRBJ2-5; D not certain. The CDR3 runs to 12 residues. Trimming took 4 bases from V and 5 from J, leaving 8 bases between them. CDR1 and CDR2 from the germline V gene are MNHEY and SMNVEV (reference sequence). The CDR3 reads CASSSVGETQYF. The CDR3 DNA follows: TGTGCCAGCAGTTCGGTGGGGGAGACCCAGTACTTC.